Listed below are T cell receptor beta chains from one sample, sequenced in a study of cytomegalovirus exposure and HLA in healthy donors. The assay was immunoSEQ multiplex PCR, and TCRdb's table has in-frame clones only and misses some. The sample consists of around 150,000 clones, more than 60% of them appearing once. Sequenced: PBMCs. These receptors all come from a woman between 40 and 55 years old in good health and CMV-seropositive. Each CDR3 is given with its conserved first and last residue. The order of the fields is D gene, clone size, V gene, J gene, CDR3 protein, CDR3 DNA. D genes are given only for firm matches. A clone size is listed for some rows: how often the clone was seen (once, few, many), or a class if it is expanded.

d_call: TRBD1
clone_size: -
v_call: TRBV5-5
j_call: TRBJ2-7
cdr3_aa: CASSLVPGQGNQYF
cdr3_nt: TGTGCCAGCAGCTTGGTGCCTGGACAGGGCAATCAGTACTTC

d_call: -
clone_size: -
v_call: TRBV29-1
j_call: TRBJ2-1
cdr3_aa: CSVEGVRAGEQFF
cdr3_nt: TGCAGCGTTGAGGGTGTTAGAGCGGGTGAGCAGTTCTTC

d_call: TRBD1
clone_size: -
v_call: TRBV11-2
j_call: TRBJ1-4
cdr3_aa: CASSPGQNNEKLFF
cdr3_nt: TGTGCCAGCAGCCCGGGACAGAATAATGAAAAACTGTTTTTT

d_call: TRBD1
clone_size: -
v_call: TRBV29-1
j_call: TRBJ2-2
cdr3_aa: CSGGQGAGELFF
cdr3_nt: TGCAGCGGTGGACAGGGGGCCGGGGAGCTGTTTTTT

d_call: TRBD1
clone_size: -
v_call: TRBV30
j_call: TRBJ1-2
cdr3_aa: CAILPGQGIANYGYTF
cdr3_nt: TGTGCCATACTACCGGGACAGGGGATCGCTAACTATGGCTACACCTTC

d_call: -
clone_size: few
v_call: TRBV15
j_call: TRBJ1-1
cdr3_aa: CATSRVRNTEAFF
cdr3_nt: TGTGCCACCAGCAGAGTCAGGAACACTGAAGCTTTCTTT

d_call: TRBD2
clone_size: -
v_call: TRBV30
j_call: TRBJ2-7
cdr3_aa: CAWSSGGAYEQYF
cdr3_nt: TGTGCCTGGAGCTCGGGGGGGGCCTACGAGCAGTACTTC

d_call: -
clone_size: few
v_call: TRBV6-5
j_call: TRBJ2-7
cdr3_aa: CAIETPGLYEQYF
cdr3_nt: TGTGCCATTGAAACCCCAGGGCTCTACGAGCAGTACTTC

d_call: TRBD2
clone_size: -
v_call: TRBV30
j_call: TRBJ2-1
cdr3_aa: CAWSSGRAYGNEQFF
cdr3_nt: TGTGCCTGGTCTAGCGGGAGGGCCTATGGGAATGAGCAGTTCTTC

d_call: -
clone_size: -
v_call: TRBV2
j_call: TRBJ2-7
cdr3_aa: CASSAQGPYEQYF
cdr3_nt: TGTGCCAGCAGCGCCCAGGGCCCCTACGAGCAGTACTTC

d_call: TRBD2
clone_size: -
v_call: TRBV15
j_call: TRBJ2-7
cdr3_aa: CATSRDLTSGLGGEQYF
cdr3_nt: TGTGCCACCAGCAGAGATCTAACTAGCGGGTTAGGGGGCGAGCAGTACTTC

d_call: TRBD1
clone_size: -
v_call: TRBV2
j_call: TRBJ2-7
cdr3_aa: CASSASRTGGDEQYF
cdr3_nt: TGTGCCAGCAGTGCCTCCAGGACAGGGGGTGACGAGCAGTACTTC